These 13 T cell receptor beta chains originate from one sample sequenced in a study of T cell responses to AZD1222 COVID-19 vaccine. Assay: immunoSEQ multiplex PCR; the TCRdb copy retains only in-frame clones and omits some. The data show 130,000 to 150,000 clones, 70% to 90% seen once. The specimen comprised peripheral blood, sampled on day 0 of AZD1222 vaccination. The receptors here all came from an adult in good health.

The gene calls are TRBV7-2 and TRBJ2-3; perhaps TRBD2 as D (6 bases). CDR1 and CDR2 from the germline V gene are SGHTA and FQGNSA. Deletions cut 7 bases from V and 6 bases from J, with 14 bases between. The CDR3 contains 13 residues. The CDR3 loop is CASNHARGDTQYF. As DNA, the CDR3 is TGTGCCAGCAACCATGCCCGGGGGGATACGCAGTATTTT.

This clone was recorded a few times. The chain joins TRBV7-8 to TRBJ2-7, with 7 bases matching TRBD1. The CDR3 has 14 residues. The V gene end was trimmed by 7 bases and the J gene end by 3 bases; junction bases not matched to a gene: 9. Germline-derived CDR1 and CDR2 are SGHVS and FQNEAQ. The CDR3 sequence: CASKWDRSSYEQYF. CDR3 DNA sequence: TGTGCCAGCAAATGGGACAGATCAAGCTACGAGCAGTACTTC.

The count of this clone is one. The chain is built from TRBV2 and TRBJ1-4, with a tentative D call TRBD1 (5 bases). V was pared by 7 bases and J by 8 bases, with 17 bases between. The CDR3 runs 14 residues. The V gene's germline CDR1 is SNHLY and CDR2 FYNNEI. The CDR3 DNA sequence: TGTGCCAGCATTGATTGGAAGGAGGGGGAAAAACTGTTTTTT. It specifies CASIDWKEGEKLFF.

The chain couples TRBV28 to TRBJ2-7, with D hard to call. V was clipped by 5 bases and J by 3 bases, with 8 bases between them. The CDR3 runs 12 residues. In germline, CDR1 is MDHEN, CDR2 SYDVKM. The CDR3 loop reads CASSVRYYEQYF. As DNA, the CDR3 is TGTGCCAGCAGTGTTAGATACTACGAGCAGTACTTC.

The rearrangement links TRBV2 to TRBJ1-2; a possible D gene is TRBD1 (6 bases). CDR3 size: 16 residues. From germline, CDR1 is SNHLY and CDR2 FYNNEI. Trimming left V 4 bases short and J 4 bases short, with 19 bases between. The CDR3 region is CASSVSGQILVYGYTF. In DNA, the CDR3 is TGTGCCAGCAGTGTAAGTGGACAGATCCTGGTCTATGGCTACACCTTC.

As DNA, the CDR3 is TGTGCCAGCAGTTACTCGATGAACACTGAAGCTTTCTTT. Protein: CASSYSMNTEAFF. V gene TRBV6-5 combines with J gene TRBJ1-1; D is uncertain. CDR1 is MNHEY and CDR2 is SVGAGI in the germline V gene. The CDR3 length is 13 residues. Trimming removed 0 bases from V and 0 bases from J, with 2 bases in between.

CDR3 sequence: CASNTGQGPQETQYF. The CDR3, as DNA: TGTGCCAGCAACACGGGACAGGGGCCGCAAGAGACCCAGTACTTC. This rearrangement joins TRBV5-4 to TRBJ2-5; the match to TRBD1 covers 10 bases. Germline CDR1 reads SGHNT; CDR2 reads YYREEE (reference sequence). This CDR3 comprises 15 residues. Unmatched junction bases numbered 7, after V lost 6 bases and J lost 2 bases. The full variable domain, rest sourced from reference TRBV5-4 and TRBJ2-5, is ETGVTQSPTHLIKTRGQQVTLRCSSQSGHNTVSWYQQALGQGPQFIFQYYREEENGRGNFPPRFSGLQFPNYSSELNVNALELDDSALYLCASNTGQGPQETQYFGPGTRLLVL.

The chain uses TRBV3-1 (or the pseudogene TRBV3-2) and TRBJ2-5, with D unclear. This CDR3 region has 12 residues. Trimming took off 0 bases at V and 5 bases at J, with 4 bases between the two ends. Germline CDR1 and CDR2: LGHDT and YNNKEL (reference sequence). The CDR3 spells CASSQESETQYF. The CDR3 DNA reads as TGTGCCAGCAGCCAAGAGTCGGAGACCCAGTACTTC.

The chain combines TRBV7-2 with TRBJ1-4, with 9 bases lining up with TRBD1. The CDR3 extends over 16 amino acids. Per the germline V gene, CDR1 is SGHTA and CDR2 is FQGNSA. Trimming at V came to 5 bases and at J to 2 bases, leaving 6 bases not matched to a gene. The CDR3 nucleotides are TGTGCCAGCAGCAAACAGGGGGCGCTGACTAATGAAAAACTGTTTTTT. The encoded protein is CASSKQGALTNEKLFF.

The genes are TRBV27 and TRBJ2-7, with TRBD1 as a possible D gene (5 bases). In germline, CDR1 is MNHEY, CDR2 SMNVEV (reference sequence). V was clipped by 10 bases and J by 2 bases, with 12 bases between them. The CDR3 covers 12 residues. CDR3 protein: CATQGRAYEQYF. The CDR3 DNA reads TGTGCCACCCAGGGTCGCGCCTACGAGCAGTACTTC.

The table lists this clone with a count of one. CDR3 protein: CASRQSNTEAFF. For the CDR3, the DNA is TGTGCCAGCAGACAATCGAACACTGAAGCTTTCTTT. The V gene is TRBV7-9, the J gene TRBJ1-1; D ambiguous. The germline V gene encodes CDR1 SEHNR and CDR2 FQNEAQ (reference sequence). V was shortened by 6 bases and J by 1 base, with 6 bases between the two germline ends. This CDR3 is built from 12 residues.

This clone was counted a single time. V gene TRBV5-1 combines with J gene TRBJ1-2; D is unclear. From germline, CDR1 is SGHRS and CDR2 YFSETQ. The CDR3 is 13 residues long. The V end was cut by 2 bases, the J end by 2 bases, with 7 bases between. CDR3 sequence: CASSLDKNYGYTF. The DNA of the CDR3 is TGCGCCAGCAGCTTAGACAAGAACTATGGCTACACCTTC.

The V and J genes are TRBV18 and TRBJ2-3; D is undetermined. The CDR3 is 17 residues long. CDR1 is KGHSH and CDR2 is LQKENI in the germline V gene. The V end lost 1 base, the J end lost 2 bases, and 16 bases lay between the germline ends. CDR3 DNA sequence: TGTGCCAGCTCACCACAAGGTCAGATCTATTCCACAGATACGCAGTATTTT. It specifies CASSPQGQIYSTDTQYF.